The 27 T cell receptor beta chains presented below share a single source sample, sequenced in a study of cytomegalovirus exposure and HLA in healthy donors. PCR used 60 Vbeta primers and 13 Jbeta primers. Assay: immunoSEQ multiplex PCR; the TCRdb copy retains only in-frame clones and omits some. The sample contains 170,000 or so clones, around 81% of which appear only once. The sequencing sample was made of PBMCs. The source is a woman in her twenties or thirties in good health and CMV-seronegative.

The genes are TRBV5-1 and TRBJ1-4, with no clear D. The V end lost 0 bases, the J end lost 1 base, and 4 bases lay between the germline ends. This CDR3 region has 14 residues. The germline gives CDR1 SGHRS, CDR2 YFSETQ. CDR3 region: CASSLDRTNEKLFF. The DNA of the CDR3 is TGCGCCAGCAGCTTGGACAGAACTAATGAAAAACTGTTTTTT.

This chain joins TRBV5-4 and TRBJ2-2, with D tentatively TRBD1 (6 bases). The CDR3 sequence is 15 residues long. V was clipped by 4 bases and J by 4 bases, with 14 bases between them. Per germline, CDR1 SGHNT and CDR2 YYREEE (reference sequence). DNA of the CDR3: TGTGCCAGCAGCCCGGGACATGTGGCCACCGGGGAGCTGTTTTTT. Protein sequence: CASSPGHVATGELFF.

V gene TRBV28 combines with J gene TRBJ1-5; TRBD1 aligns across 8 bases. The CDR3 extends over 14 amino acids. Per the germline V gene, CDR1 is MDHEN and CDR2 is SYDVKM. The J segment lost 7 bases and the V segment lost 5 bases, leaving 7 bases of the junction unmatched. The CDR3 DNA follows: TGTGCCAGCAGTCCGCAGGGGGCTCGGCAGCCCCAGCATTTT. The encoded protein is CASSPQGARQPQHF.

The CDR3 sequence is CASSLGVGESSYEQYF. In DNA form, the CDR3 reads TGTGCCAGCAGCTTAGGGGTCGGGGAGAGCTCCTACGAGCAGTACTTC. The chain employs TRBV7-2 and TRBJ2-7, with D perhaps TRBD2 (5 bases). Looked up from germline, CDR1 is SGHTA and CDR2 is FQGNSA. CDR3 size: 16 residues. Trimming pared 1 base from V and 0 bases from J, leaving 13 bases between.

The sample holds a few counts of this clone. The V and J genes are TRBV5-4 and TRBJ1-5; the D gene is possibly TRBD1 (5 bases). The V gene's germline CDR1 is SGHNT and CDR2 YYREEE (reference sequence). V shed 3 bases and J shed 0 bases, with 10 bases lying between them. The CDR3 totals 15 residues. The chain's CDR3 is CASSSGGISNQPQHF. CDR3 sequence (DNA): TGTGCCAGCAGCTCGGGGGGGATTAGCAATCAGCCCCAGCATTTT.

V usage is TRBV7-9 and J usage is TRBJ2-7, with 8 bases identical to TRBD2. Losses at the gene ends were 3 bases for V and 2 bases for J; bases not matched to a gene: 9. Germline V gives CDR1 SEHNR, CDR2 FQNEAQ (reference sequence). The length of the CDR3 is 16 residues. The CDR3 sequence: CASSFDRLALPYEQYF. In nucleotides, the CDR3 is TGTGCCAGCAGCTTCGACCGACTAGCGCTCCCCTACGAGCAGTACTTC.

This clone was recorded once. The V and J genes are TRBV7-9 and TRBJ1-1, with unresolved D. This CDR3 comprises 12 residues. Trimming took off 5 bases at V and 7 bases at J, with 11 bases between the two ends. From germline, CDR1 is SEHNR and CDR2 FQNEAQ (reference sequence). The CDR3 region is CASSQRADEAFF. The CDR3 DNA reads TGTGCCAGCAGCCAGCGGGCGGATGAAGCTTTCTTT.

CDR3 bases: TGCGCCAGCAGCTTGGGGTTGGTGGCAGGGGGCAATCAGCCCCAGTATTTT. The encoded protein is CASSLGLVAGGNQPQYF. V is TRBV5-1 and J is TRBJ1-5; TRBD1 aligns across 8 bases. The end of the DNA aligns better with TRBJ2-3, so the J call may be wrong. This CDR3 has 17 residues. CDR1 SGHRS and CDR2 YFSETQ come from the germline V gene.

This clone is a singleton in its sample. The CDR3 sequence: CASSQVDMGMSGELFF. CDR3 DNA: TGCGCCAGCAGCCAAGTGGACATGGGTATGAGCGGGGAGCTGTTTTTT. This chain uses TRBV4-1 with TRBJ2-2; possible D gene TRBD1, 5 bases. Germline CDR1 and CDR2: MGHRA and YSYEKL. The CDR3 length is 16 residues. The V end was cut by 1 base, the J end by 7 bases, with 16 bases between.

This clone was seen once. This CDR3 reads CASRRTSGSYNEQFF. CDR3 DNA: TGTGCCAGCAGAAGGACTAGCGGCTCCTACAATGAGCAGTTCTTC. This chain joins TRBV6-5 and TRBJ2-1; 10 bases agree with TRBD2. The CDR3 contains 15 residues. The ends lost 6 bases at V and 0 bases at J; junction bases unmatched: 2. Germline lookup yields CDR1 MNHEY and CDR2 SVGAGI.

This chain links TRBV5-1 with TRBJ2-5; 7 nucleotides line up with TRBD1. V shed 1 base and J 4 bases; nucleotides not matched to a gene: 4. Looked up from germline, CDR1 is SGHRS and CDR2 is YFSETQ. The CDR3 has 14 residues. The CDR3 loop reads CASSLSAGGETQYF. CDR3 nucleotide sequence: TGCGCCAGCAGCTTGAGCGCAGGGGGAGAGACCCAGTACTTC. Full variable domain (remainder filled in from reference TRBV5-1 and TRBJ2-5): KAGVTQTPRYLIKTRGQQVTLSCSPISGHRSVSWYQQTPGQGLQFLFEYFSETQRNKGNFPGRFSGRQFSNSRSEMNVSTLELGDSALYLCASSLSAGGETQYFGPGTRLLVL.

CDR3 nucleotide sequence: TGCAGCGCCTTCTCTACAGGGGGCTACGAGCAGTACTTC. This gives the protein CSAFSTGGYEQYF. V usage is TRBV29-1 and J usage is TRBJ2-7; 8 bases fit TRBD1. This CDR3 is 13 amino acids long. Per germline, CDR1 SQVTM and CDR2 ANQGSEA. J lost 3 bases, V lost 7 bases, and 8 bases had no gene match.

The chain recombines TRBV7-9 with TRBJ1-6; D call uncertain. Germline-derived CDR1 and CDR2 are SEHNR and FQNEAQ (reference sequence). The CDR3 runs 14 residues. Trimming left V 1 base short and J 3 bases short, with 4 bases between. The CDR3 loop is CASSLDSYNSPLHF. The CDR3 coding sequence is TGTGCCAGCAGCTTAGACAGCTATAATTCACCCCTCCACTTT.

The V and J genes are TRBV19 and TRBJ2-2; 7 positions agree with TRBD1. Germline values: CDR1 LNHDA, CDR2 SQIVND (reference sequence). CDR3 length: 17 amino acids. With 2 bases clipped from V and 3 bases from J, the junction kept 9 bases outside the gene matches. The CDR3 here is CASSIRPGTVYTGELFF. As DNA, the CDR3 is TGTGCCAGTAGTATAAGGCCCGGGACAGTATACACCGGGGAGCTGTTTTTT. The full variable domain, with the rest looked up from reference TRBV19 and TRBJ2-2, is DGGITQSPKYLFRKEGQNVTLSCEQNLNHDAMYWYRQDPGQGLRLIYYSQIVNDFQKGDIAEGYSVSREKKESFPLTVTSAQKNPTAFYLCASSIRPGTVYTGELFFGEGSRLTVL.

The chain is built from TRBV7-3 and TRBJ1-2, with TRBD1 matching 8 bases. Germline V gene lookup returns CDR1 SGHTA and CDR2 FQGTGA. V lost 4 bases and J lost 4; bases outside the gene matches: 5. The length of the CDR3 is 14 residues. CDR3 sequence (DNA): TGTGCCAGCAGCTCAACAGGGGGATCCTATGGCTACACCTTC. It is translated as CASSSTGGSYGYTF.

This chain links TRBV4-1 with TRBJ2-3; 11 bases align to TRBD1. Trimming cost V 8 bases and J 4 bases; bases outside gene matches: 8. The CDR3 runs 15 residues. Germline V gene data show CDR1 as MGHRA and CDR2 as YSYEKL. The CDR3: CASGKTGQGADTQYF. Written as DNA, the CDR3 is TGCGCCAGCGGGAAGACGGGACAGGGGGCAGATACGCAGTATTTT.

The sample holds a few counts of this clone. The chain carries TRBV6-6 and TRBJ1-1, with TRBD1 as a possible D gene (5 bases). V was clipped by 5 bases and J by 4 bases, with 14 bases between them. Germline V gene sequence: CDR1 MNHNY, CDR2 SVGAGI (reference sequence). There are 14 residues in the CDR3. CDR3 sequence (DNA): TGTGCCAGCAGTACCCTTGGGGGGGGCACTGAAGCTTTCTTT. It codes for CASSTLGGGTEAFF.

This clone was observed a few times. The chain uses TRBV7-2 and TRBJ1-6; TRBD1 is a possible D gene (6 bases). CDR1 and CDR2 (germline): SGHTA, FQGNSA. CDR3 size: 18 residues. V lost 4 bases, J lost 8 bases, and 24 bases lay in between. The CDR3 nucleotides read TGTGCCAGCAGCTCCCCAACAGGGAGAGCTAACTGGCATTCACCCCTCCACTTT. It translates to CASSSPTGRANWHSPLHF.

The chain joins TRBV7-2 to TRBJ2-5, with 10 nucleotides matching TRBD1. J lost 5 bases, V lost 0 bases, and 0 bases had no gene match. The CDR3 runs to 14 residues. Germline CDR1 reads SGHTA; CDR2 reads FQGNSA. Written as DNA, the CDR3 is TGTGCCAGCAGCTTAGCGGGACAGGGGGAGACCCAGTACTTC. Protein: CASSLAGQGETQYF.

This sequence joins TRBV28 and TRBJ2-7; D remains ambiguous. Germline CDR1 MDHEN, CDR2 SYDVKM. The CDR3 spans 14 residues. Trimming stripped 3 bases from V and 4 bases from J, with 13 bases between. The CDR3 sequence: CASSLGGQVYEQYF. CDR3 bases: TGTGCCAGCAGTTTGGGTGGGCAGGTTTACGAGCAGTACTTC. Supplemented by reference TRBV28 and TRBJ2-7, the full variable domain reads DVKVTQSSRYLVKRTGEKVFLECVQDMDHENMFWYRQDPGLGLRLIYFSYDVKMKEKGDIPEGYSVSREKKERFSLILESASTNQTSMYLCASSLGGQVYEQYFGPGTRLTVT.

In this sample, this clone turned up once. The rearrangement uses TRBV6-4 and TRBJ1-2; 9 positions agree with TRBD1. The CDR3 covers 21 residues. Trimming took 2 bases from V and 0 from J; bases not matched to a gene: 19. Germline V CDR1 and CDR2: MRHNA, SNTAGT. CDR3 nucleotides: TGTGCCAGCAGTGACAGGAACAGGGGGCGAGGGGGCCCAACAACTAACTATGGCTACACCTTC. It codes for CASSDRNRGRGGPTTNYGYTF.

The DNA of the CDR3 is TGTGCCAGCAGTTTCCGGACAGGGCACACTGAAGCTTTCTTT. The encoded protein is CASSFRTGHTEAFF. The rearrangement uses TRBV28 and TRBJ1-1, with 8 bases aligning to TRBD1. There are 14 residues in the CDR3. J was trimmed by 3 bases and V by 3 bases; bases with no gene match: 3. Germline CDR1 reads MDHEN; CDR2 reads SYDVKM.

The gene calls are TRBV29-1 and TRBJ2-1; D gene unclear. Germline assignment: CDR1 SQVTM and CDR2 ANQGSEA. The CDR3 consists of 17 residues. Between the trimmed V and J ends, which lost 1 base and 0 bases, there was a span of 16 bases. The CDR3 region is CSVEVFQDRVSYNEQFF. The CDR3, as DNA: TGCAGCGTTGAAGTCTTTCAAGATAGAGTCTCCTACAATGAGCAGTTCTTC.

This clone was picked up a small number of times. The gene calls are TRBV11-2 and TRBJ2-2; 10 positions match TRBD2. The CDR3 runs 15 residues. Germline CDR1 and CDR2: SGHAT and FQNNGV. V trimming: 6 bases; J trimming: 4 bases; junction bases outside the gene matches: 5. The CDR3 sequence: CASSPVAGGTGELFF. As DNA, the CDR3 is TGTGCCAGCAGTCCCGTAGCGGGAGGCACCGGGGAGCTGTTTTTT.

V and J are TRBV28 and TRBJ2-3, with 8 bases that match TRBD1. Germline V gene lookup returns CDR1 MDHEN and CDR2 SYDVKM. Germline trimming cut 3 bases from V and 0 bases from J; bases unmatched to any gene: 11. The CDR3 extends over 18 amino acids. The CDR3, as DNA: TGTGCCAGCAGTTTCAGGGGTTTCGGGACAGGAAGCACAGATACGCAGTATTTT. Translated: CASSFRGFGTGSTDTQYF.

This chain links TRBV7-8 with TRBJ2-1; 10 bases are shared with TRBD2. Trimming took 3 bases from V and 6 from J; bases not matched to a gene: 23. The CDR3 consists of 21 residues. Germline CDR1 is SGHVS and CDR2 is FQNEAQ. In nucleotides, the CDR3 is TGTGCCAGCAGCTTCCACCTAGCGGGAGATACCCCCTATCCCCTTGGCAATGAGCAGTTCTTC. Residues: CASSFHLAGDTPYPLGNEQFF.

The CDR3, as DNA: TGTGCCAGCGGGAAGCGGGGGGCGGCTGGCGAGCAGTACTTC. It yields the protein CASGKRGAAGEQYF. V usage is TRBV5-6 and J usage is TRBJ2-7, with 9 positions matching TRBD2. V dropped 7 bases and J dropped 6; count of bases not matched to a gene: 11. In germline, CDR1 is SGHDT, CDR2 YYEEEE. The CDR3 runs to 14 residues. Supplemented by reference TRBV5-6 and TRBJ2-7, the full variable domain reads DAGVTQSPTHLIKTRGQQVTLRCSPKSGHDTVSWYQQALGQGPQFIFQYYEEEERQRGNFPDRFSGHQFPNYSSELNVNALLLGDSALYLCASGKRGAAGEQYFGPGTRLTVT.